The rows below give T cell receptor beta chains drawn from one sample of a study of control samples from healthy donors and cancer patients. Data came from immunoSEQ multiplex PCR; TCRdb stores just in-frame clones and leaves some out. The sample records some 100,000 clones, about 88% being singletons. What was sequenced was blood. The receptors were gathered from a woman between 45 and 65 years old in good health. Both conserved end residues are part of each CDR3. The D gene is left open where the match is weak. Only part of the rows carry a size: once, few, many, or a class if the clone is expanded.

once	TRBV7-3	TRBJ2-3	.	TGTGCCAGCAGCTCGGGCACAGATACGCAGTATTTT	CASSSGTDTQYF
.	TRBV12-3/TRBV12-4	TRBJ1-2	TRBD1	TGTGCCAGCAGTACAGACAGGGGGAAAGGCTACACCTTC	CASSTDRGKGYTF
.	TRBV5-1	TRBJ1-1	.	TGCGCCAGCAGCTTCGGTTTGCGAGGGGGGACCCGGGTGAACACTGAAGCTTTCTTT	CASSFGLRGGTRVNTEAFF
.	TRBV7-9	TRBJ2-2	.	TGTGCCAGCCGCTTGGGGCAGGCGACCGGGGAGCTGTTTTTT	CASRLGQATGELFF
.	TRBV19	TRBJ1-2	.	TGTGCCACTACGGCCGGACAGCATTATGGCTACACCTTC	CATTAGQHYGYTF
.	TRBV6-5	TRBJ2-1	.	TGTGCCAGCAGTTACAGGGCTTTTCCTTCGGATGAGCAGTTCTTC	CASSYRAFPSDEQFF
once	TRBV7-3	TRBJ2-4	.	TGTGCCAGCAGCTTAAGAGTGGTTTCTAGCGCCTTTGCCAAAAACATTCAGTACTTC	CASSLRVVSSAFAKNIQYF
.	TRBV5-1	TRBJ1-4	.	TGCGCCAGCAGCTTGGCGCAGGGGGAAAAACTGTTTTTT	CASSLAQGEKLFF
.	TRBV6-1	TRBJ2-5	.	TGTGCCAGCAGTGGATCCTTGGGAGTCGGTGAGGAGACCCAGTACTTC	CASSGSLGVGEETQYF
.	TRBV7-8	TRBJ1-4	TRBD1	TGTGCCAGCAGCTTATTACCGGGACAGGGAAGTCAAAAACTGTTTTTT	CASSLLPGQGSQKLFF
.	TRBV7-9	TRBJ2-1	TRBD2	TGTGCCAGCCATAGCGGGAGAGCATGGGACAATGAGCAGTTCTTC	CASHSGRAWDNEQFF
.	TRBV19	TRBJ2-7	TRBD2	TGTGCCAGTAGTGGGGAGCGGACTAGCGCCTACGAGCAGTACTTC	CASSGERTSAYEQYF
.	TRBV18	TRBJ1-6	.	TGTGCCAGCTCACGGAATAATTCACCCCTCCACTTT	CASSRNNSPLHF
.	TRBV5-1	TRBJ2-2	TRBD2	TGCGCCAGCAGCACTAGCGGCCCGAGGACCGGGGAGCTGTTTTTT	CASSTSGPRTGELFF
.	TRBV7-9	TRBJ1-2	.	TGTGCCAGTGCGAGTACGGTGGGGCCCCCCTGGGAAGGCTACACCTTC	CASASTVGPPWEGYTF
.	TRBV9	TRBJ1-1	TRBD1	TGTGCCAGCAGCATGACAGGGGGCGTCGACACTGAAGCTTTCTTT	CASSMTGGVDTEAFF
.	TRBV2	TRBJ2-3	.	TGTGCCAGCAGTTGGGGGGCGGGGACAGATACGCAGTATTTT	CASSWGAGTDTQYF
.	TRBV5-1	TRBJ2-3	.	TGCGCCAGCAGCTTAGGCCCTAGCACAGATACGCAGTATTTT	CASSLGPSTDTQYF
.	TRBV5-1	TRBJ2-3	.	TGCGCCAGCAGCTTGGGAGATAGAAGTCAAACGCAGTATTTT	CASSLGDRSQTQYF
.	TRBV13	TRBJ1-1	.	TGTGCCAGCAGCTCTCTAGGCACTGAAGCTTTCTTT	CASSSLGTEAFF
.	TRBV3-1/TRBV3-2	TRBJ1-1	.	TGTGCCAGCAGCCAAGTCCCCGAGTCTGAAGCTTTCTTT	CASSQVPESEAFF
.	TRBV7-2	TRBJ1-1	.	TGTGCCAGCAGTCGGGACACATACACTGAAGCTTTCTTT	CASSRDTYTEAFF
.	TRBV5-4	TRBJ1-1	TRBD1	TGTGCCAGCAGCTTTAGGGACAGGGTCGGTGAAGCTTTCTTT	CASSFRDRVGEAFF
.	TRBV9	TRBJ2-1	TRBD2	TGTGCCAGCAGCGTAGGGTCCGGGACTAGCGCGAATAATGAGCAGTTCTTC	CASSVGSGTSANNEQFF
once	TRBV12-3/TRBV12-4	TRBJ1-2	.	TGTGCCAGCTCCCTAAGCGTGGGGGGCTACACCTTC	CASSLSVGGYTF
once	TRBV2	TRBJ2-3	.	TGTGCCAGCAGTCTTTTTCCCACAGATACGCAGTATTTT	CASSLFPTDTQYF
.	TRBV10-2	TRBJ2-7	TRBD2	TGCGCCAGCAGCTCGGGACTAGCGGGACCTTACGAGCAGTACTTC	CASSSGLAGPYEQYF
.	TRBV6-4	TRBJ1-1	TRBD1	TGTGCCAGCAGTGAACAGGGGGGCACTGAAGCTTTCTTT	CASSEQGGTEAFF
.	TRBV7-2	TRBJ2-1	TRBD2	TGTGCCAGCAGCTGGGGACTAGCGGGTGAGCAGTTCTTC	CASSWGLAGEQFF
.	TRBV6-1	TRBJ1-4	TRBD1	TGTGCCAGCAGTGAGGTGGCCGGGGGGACAGCTGCCGAAAAACTGTTTTTT	CASSEVAGGTAAEKLFF
.	TRBV3-1/TRBV3-2	TRBJ1-1	.	TGTGCCAGCAGCAGCGGGCAGGGCAAGTGGGACACTGAAGCTTTCTTT	CASSSGQGKWDTEAFF
.	TRBV6-2/TRBV6-3	TRBJ2-2	.	TGTGCCAGCAGTTACCGGCGGGAAAGAAGAACCGGGGAGCTGTTTTTT	CASSYRRERRTGELFF
.	TRBV4-3	TRBJ2-3	TRBD1	TGCGCCAGCAGCCAAGGGACAGGGGGCGGGGGAGATACGCAGTATTTT	CASSQGTGGGGDTQYF
.	TRBV6-5	TRBJ2-1	TRBD2	TGTGCCAGCAGTTATCTAGCTAGCGGGGAGGGTGAGCAGTTCTTC	CASSYLASGEGEQFF
once	TRBV19	TRBJ2-2	TRBD2	TGTGCCAGTAGTGTCCTAGCGGGTAACACCGGGGAGCTGTTTTTT	CASSVLAGNTGELFF
.	TRBV7-2	TRBJ1-1	.	TGTGCCAGCAGCTTAGCGACGTCTCAAGCTTTCTTT	CASSLATSQAFF
.	TRBV6-4	TRBJ2-2	TRBD1	TGTGCCAGCAGCGGACAGGGGAACACCGGGGAGCTGTTTTTT	CASSGQGNTGELFF
once	TRBV5-5	TRBJ2-5	TRBD2	TGTGCCAGCAGCTTGAGGCTAGCGGGGGGTTCAGGGGAGACCCAGTACTTC	CASSLRLAGGSGETQYF
.	TRBV7-8	TRBJ1-2	.	TGTGCCAGCAGCTTAGTATCCGGGGCTGGCTACACCTTC	CASSLVSGAGYTF
.	TRBV10-3	TRBJ2-3	TRBD1	TGTGCCATCAGTGACCCGACAGGGGGAGGCACAGATACGCAGTATTTT	CAISDPTGGGTDTQYF
.	TRBV7-8	TRBJ2-1	.	TGTGCCAGCAGCGCCACTAGCTCCTACAATGAGCAGTTCTTC	CASSATSSYNEQFF
.	TRBV3-1/TRBV3-2	TRBJ1-1	TRBD1	TGTGCCATCCCCCCCGACAGGGGGATGAATGGGACTGAAGCTTTCTTT	CAIPPDRGMNGTEAFF
.	TRBV28	TRBJ2-3	.	TGTGCCAGCAGACCTGGCGGGGCAGATACGCAGTATTTT	CASRPGGADTQYF
.	TRBV23-1	TRBJ1-2	.	TGCGCCAGCAGTCAATCGACCCAGACAGCGTTCCTGTATGGCTACACCTTC	CASSQSTQTAFLYGYTF
once	TRBV7-9	TRBJ2-3	.	TGTGCCAGCAGCTTATCCGGAGCCTTAAGCACAGATACGCAGTATTTT	CASSLSGALSTDTQYF
few	TRBV6-5	TRBJ1-6	.	TGTGCCAGCAGTACCACCAGGGGTGAGAATTCACCCCTCCACTTT	CASSTTRGENSPLHF
.	TRBV19	TRBJ1-1	TRBD1	TGTGCCAGTAGGGAGGGACAGTTGATGAACACTGAAGCTTTCTTT	CASREGQLMNTEAFF
.	TRBV27	TRBJ1-4	.	TGTGCCAGCAGTTTTTCAGGATTTGAAAAACTGTTTTTT	CASSFSGFEKLFF
.	TRBV23-1	TRBJ1-1	.	TGCGCCAGCAATCAGACGGGGATCCTAGTTGTTAAGTTGTGGAAGGCTTTCTTT	CASNQTGILVVKLWKAFF